A single sample is the source of the 5 T cell receptor beta chains below, sequenced in a study of beta chain features in type 1 diabetes. cDNA synthesis used the whole RNA isolate, giving expressed TCRB sequences. Here immunoSEQ multiplex PCR was the method, and the copy in TCRdb shows in-frame clones only, minus some. The sample yields under 800,000 clones, about 14% seen once. The sequenced sample was naive CD4+ T cells from blood. All receptors derive from a man between 18 and 29 years old in good health.

V gene TRBV5-1 combines with J gene TRBJ2-5; 9 bases fit TRBD1. Trimming removed 4 bases from V and 2 bases from J; junction bases left unmatched: 6. CDR1 and CDR2 from the germline V gene are SGHRS and YFSETQ. This CDR3 comprises 15 residues. CDR3 residues: CASSPGQGRQETQYF. The CDR3 DNA reads as TGCGCCAGCAGCCCGGGACAGGGTCGACAAGAGACCCAGTACTTC.

This clone was picked up a small number of times. This chain connects TRBV7-9 to TRBJ2-3, with 8 nucleotides matching TRBD2. This CDR3 region has 14 residues. Trimming cost V 2 bases and J 5 bases; bases outside gene matches: 3. Germline V gene data show CDR1 as SEHNR and CDR2 as FQNEAQ (reference sequence). The CDR3 reads CASSLYGREDTQYF. As DNA, the CDR3 is TGTGCCAGCAGCTTATACGGGAGGGAAGATACGCAGTATTTT.

This sequence joins TRBV27 and TRBJ1-6; TRBD1 is a possible D gene (6 bases). V lost 1 base and J lost 10, with 11 bases in between. This CDR3 has 14 residues. CDR1 and CDR2 from the germline V gene are MNHEY and SMNVEV (reference sequence). CDR3 region: CASSLWDTRSPLHF. CDR3 in DNA: TGTGCCAGCAGTTTATGGGACACCAGATCACCCCTCCACTTT.

V and J are TRBV5-1 and TRBJ2-1; D may be TRBD2 (6 bases). This CDR3 has 15 amino acids. CDR1 SGHRS and CDR2 YFSETQ come from the germline V gene. Trimming removed 5 bases from V and 5 bases from J, with 17 bases in between. The DNA for the CDR3 is TGCGCCAGCAGTTTCGGGAGAGTCACTAACAATGAGCAGTTCTTC. Translating gives CASSFGRVTNNEQFF.

The chain carries TRBV7-9 and TRBJ2-1, with 11 bases aligning to TRBD2. CDR3 length: 16 residues. The trim removed 3 bases at V and 4 bases at J, leaving 5 bases unmatched. Looked up from germline, CDR1 is SEHNR and CDR2 is FQNEAQ (reference sequence). CDR3 in amino acids: CASSFRTSGSYNEQFF. CDR3 in DNA: TGTGCCAGCAGCTTCCGGACTAGCGGGTCTTACAATGAGCAGTTCTTC.